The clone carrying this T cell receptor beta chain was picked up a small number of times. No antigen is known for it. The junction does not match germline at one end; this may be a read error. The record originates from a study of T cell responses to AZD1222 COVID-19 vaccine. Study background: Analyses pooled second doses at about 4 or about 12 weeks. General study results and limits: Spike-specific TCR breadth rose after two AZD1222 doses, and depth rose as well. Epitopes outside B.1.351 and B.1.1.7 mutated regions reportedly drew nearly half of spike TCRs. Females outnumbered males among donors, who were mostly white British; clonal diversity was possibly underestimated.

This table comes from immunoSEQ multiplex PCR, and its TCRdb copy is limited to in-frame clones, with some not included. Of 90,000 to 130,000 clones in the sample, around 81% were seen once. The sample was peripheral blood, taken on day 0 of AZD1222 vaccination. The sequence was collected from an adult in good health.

The CDR3 sequence: CASSLGLARTDTQYF. The CDR3 region has the DNA TGTGCTAGCAGCTTAGGACTAGCCCGCACAGATACGCAGTATTTT. J is TRBJ2-3 and V is TRBV7-7, with 8 nucleotides matching TRBD2. The CDR3 is made up of 15 amino acids. The V gene's germline CDR1 is SSHAT and CDR2 FNYEAQ (reference sequence).